The TCR beta chain described here comes from a study of blood T cell repertoires in COVID-19. Trimming removed 9 bases from V and 4 bases from J, with 16 bases in between. Germline assignment: CDR1 MDHEN and CDR2 SYDVKM. The CDR3 has 14 amino acids. Assay: immunoSEQ multiplex PCR; the TCRdb copy retains only in-frame clones and omits some. Found here are about 240,000 clones, about four fifths of them singletons; the top ten hold more than 8%. The origin of this receptor is a woman aged 80 or older with acute or convalescent COVID-19. The V and J genes are TRBV28 and TRBJ1-5; D possibly corresponds to TRBD1 (6 bases). Specimen: peripheral blood. CDR3 coding DNA: TGTGCCAGTGAGGGAGGGGGAAGTAATCAGCCCCAGCATTTT. Protein sequence: CASEGGGSNQPQHF.